This T cell receptor beta chain stems from a study of STAT5B mutations in CD4+ large granular lymphocyte leukemia. This CDR3 comprises 17 residues. Germline V gene sequence: CDR1 MDHEN, CDR2 SYDVKM. Trimming left V 1 base short and J 1 base short, with 14 bases between. Method: immunoSEQ multiplex PCR; TCRdb's copy keeps in-frame clones and lacks some. The sample includes more than 20,000 clones, 75% to 85% seen only once; the top ten take around 0.4%. The sequencing sample was made of CD4+ T cells from blood buffy coats. This sequence was found in a human donor in good health. The rearrangement uses TRBV28 and TRBJ1-5, with D perhaps matching TRBD1 (5 bases). CDR3 loop: CASSLFGTLRSNQPQHF. The CDR3, as DNA: TGTGCCAGCAGTTTATTTGGGACTTTACGCAGCAATCAGCCCCAGCATTTT.